These T cell receptor beta chains were read from a single sample in a study of blood T cells in healthy people across ages. Via MiXCR, TCRdb re-called the 5' RACE reads, giving one row per CDR3 protein. This table holds roughly 1.9 million distinct CDR3 sequences, more than 35% found once. The sample consisted of blood. These receptors originate from a human donor in good health. Both conserved end residues are part of each CDR3. The order of the fields is V gene, D gene, clone size, J gene, CDR3 protein, CDR3 DNA. D genes are given only for firm matches. Where a row states a size, it is once, few, many or the class of an expanded clone; other rows omit it.

TRBV9	-	-	TRBJ1-2	CASSPQRDTTNYGYTF	TGTGCCAGCAGCCCCCAAAGGGACACAACTAACTATGGCTACACCTTC
TRBV28	-	few	TRBJ2-6	CASSQVKGSGANVLTF	TGTGCCAGCTCACAGGTTAAGGGCTCTGGGGCCAACGTCCTGACTTTC
TRBV29-1	-	few	TRBJ2-1	CSVDAGHNYNEQFF	TGCAGCGTCGACGCCGGGCACAATTACAATGAGCAGTTCTTC
TRBV10-3	-	-	TRBJ1-2	CAISDLGSKLYGYTF	TGTGCCATCAGTGACCTAGGATCCAAACTCTATGGCTACACCTTC
TRBV4-3	-	-	TRBJ1-2	CASSQAWFEGFGYTF	TGCGCCAGCAGCCAAGCATGGTTTGAGGGGTTTGGCTACACCTTC
TRBV4-3	-	many	TRBJ1-5	CASSHGGNQPQHF	TGTGCCAGCAGCCATGGGGGGAATCAGCCCCAGCATTTT
TRBV9	-	-	TRBJ2-3	CASSATGAGDTQYF	TGTGCCAGCAGCGCTACGGGGGCTGGCGATACGCAGTATTTT
TRBV6-2/TRBV6-3	-	-	TRBJ1-2	CASRLLRAGGYTF	TGTGCCAGCAGGCTCCTACGAGCGGGCGGCTACACCTTC
TRBV2	-	-	TRBJ1-2	CASSEERDWRGYTF	TGTGCCAGCAGTGAAGAACGCGACTGGAGAGGCTACACCTTC
TRBV29-1	-	few	TRBJ1-4	CSVEESGATNEKLFF	TGCAGCGTTGAAGAGTCGGGAGCAACTAATGAAAAACTGTTTTTT
TRBV5-1	-	-	TRBJ2-1	CASSPEASETQFF	TGCGCCAGCAGCCCCGAAGCGTCAGAGACCCAGTTCTTC
TRBV9	-	many	TRBJ2-4	CASSGDKDIQYF	TGTGCCAGCAGCGGGGATAAGGACATTCAGTACTTC
TRBV7-2	-	few	TRBJ2-7	CASSLASEAYEQYF	TGTGCCAGCAGCTTAGCCTCAGAGGCCTACGAGCAGTACTTC
TRBV29-1	-	-	TRBJ1-4	CSVGTGRSNEKLFF	TGCAGCGTTGGCACAGGGCGTTCTAATGAAAAACTGTTTTTT
TRBV7-6	TRBD1	many	TRBJ1-4	CASSLLPQGDNEKLFF	TGTGCCAGCAGCTTACTCCCCCAGGGGGATAATGAAAAACTGTTTTTT
TRBV2	-	-	TRBJ1-4	CASSEGWSGNEKLFF	TGTGCCAGCAGTGAAGGCTGGTCAGGGAATGAAAAACTGTTTTTT
TRBV2	TRBD2	once	TRBJ2-7	CASSVGTSGGAGEQYF	TGTGCCAGCAGTGTAGGAACTAGCGGGGGGGCTGGCGAGCAGTACTTC
TRBV27	TRBD1	-	TRBJ2-3	CATIPTGMATDTQYF	TGTGCCACCATACCGACAGGGATGGCCACAGATACGCAGTATTTT
TRBV7-3	-	-	TRBJ2-3	CASSPRAVLADTQYF	TGTGCCAGCAGCCCGAGGGCAGTTCTGGCCGATACGCAGTATTTT
TRBV20-1	-	-	TRBJ2-5	CSARDGASAEETQYF	TGCAGTGCTAGAGATGGGGCTAGCGCTGAAGAGACCCAGTACTTC
TRBV3-1	-	-	TRBJ2-3	CASRERGNTDTQYF	TGTGCCAGCAGGGAAAGGGGGAACACAGATACGCAGTATTTT
TRBV6-5	TRBD1	-	TRBJ1-2	CASSPEPTGSRGYTF	TGTGCCAGCAGCCCAGAACCGACAGGGAGTCGGGGCTACACCTTC
TRBV5-6	-	many	TRBJ1-2	CASSQGTDYGYTF	TGTGCCAGCAGCCAAGGGACGGACTATGGCTACACCTTC
TRBV28	TRBD1	-	TRBJ1-4	CASSSGQGATTNEKLFF	TGTGCCAGCAGTTCGGGACAGGGGGCTACAACTAATGAAAAACTGTTTTTT
TRBV20-1	TRBD2	few	TRBJ2-1	CSARVGRAGAYNEQFF	TGCAGTGCTAGAGTCGGGAGGGCGGGGGCCTACAATGAGCAGTTCTTC
TRBV12-3/TRBV12-4	TRBD1	-	TRBJ1-1	CASSRDRAVNTEAFF	TGTGCCAGCAGCCGAGACAGGGCCGTTAACACTGAAGCTTTCTTT
TRBV27	-	-	TRBJ2-7	CATSRGFMGSYEQYF	TGTGCCACCAGCCGGGGGTTTATGGGGTCCTACGAGCAGTACTTC
TRBV11-2	-	few	TRBJ2-3	CASSHELTDTQYF	TGTGCCAGCAGCCACGAACTCACAGATACGCAGTATTTT
TRBV6-1	-	-	TRBJ1-5	CASSGGQSVAQPQHF	TGTGCCAGCAGTGGTGGACAGTCGGTCGCTCAGCCCCAGCATTTT
TRBV6-1	-	few	TRBJ2-3	CASSDAPAADTQYF	TGTGCCAGCAGCGATGCGCCGGCGGCAGATACGCAGTATTTT
TRBV18	-	few	TRBJ2-1	CASSLGQADEQFF	TGTGCCAGCTCACTCGGCCAAGCGGATGAGCAGTTCTTC
TRBV20-1	-	-	TRBJ2-3	CSARRRSGADTQYF	TGCAGTGCCCGCCGGCGATCCGGCGCAGATACGCAGTATTTT
TRBV20-1	-	few	TRBJ1-1	CSARGWQKNTEAFF	TGCAGTGCTAGAGGGTGGCAGAAGAACACTGAAGCTTTCTTT
TRBV6-2/TRBV6-3	-	-	TRBJ2-5	CASSYLFRVQETQYF	TGTGCCAGCAGTTACCTCTTCAGGGTCCAAGAGACCCAGTACTTC
TRBV12-3/TRBV12-4	-	few	TRBJ2-7	CASSLSAAHYEQYF	TGTGCCAGCAGTTTATCTGCAGCGCACTACGAGCAGTACTTC
TRBV15	-	few	TRBJ2-7	CATSGDYEQYF	TGTGCCACCAGCGGGGACTACGAGCAGTACTTC
TRBV4-3	-	-	TRBJ2-2	CASSQSLGTPHCGELFF	TGCGCCAGCAGCCAATCGCTCGGGACACCTCATTGCGGGGAGCTGTTTTTT
TRBV4-3	-	-	TRBJ2-4	CASSQAPAGTKNIQYF	TGCGCCAGCAGCCAAGCCCCGGCTGGGACCAAAAACATTCAGTACTTC
TRBV20-1	-	few	TRBJ2-5	CSALGRGQETQYF	TGCAGTGCTTTAGGACGGGGGCAAGAGACCCAGTACTTC
TRBV7-9	-	-	TRBJ2-7	CASSLGRGGDVGEQYF	TGTGCCAGCAGCTTAGGGAGGGGAGGAGATGTTGGCGAGCAGTACTTC